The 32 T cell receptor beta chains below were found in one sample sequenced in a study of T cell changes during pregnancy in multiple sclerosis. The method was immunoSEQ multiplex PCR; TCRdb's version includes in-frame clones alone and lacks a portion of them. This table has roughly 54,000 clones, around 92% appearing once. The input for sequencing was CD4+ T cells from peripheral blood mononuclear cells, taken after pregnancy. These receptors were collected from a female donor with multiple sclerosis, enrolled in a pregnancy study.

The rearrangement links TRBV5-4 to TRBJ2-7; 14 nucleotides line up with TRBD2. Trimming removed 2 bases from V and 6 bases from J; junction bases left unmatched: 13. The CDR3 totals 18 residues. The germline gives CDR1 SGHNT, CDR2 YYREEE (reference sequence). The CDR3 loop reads CASSFWTSGGPLVSEQYF. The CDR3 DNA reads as TGTGCCAGCAGCTTTTGGACTAGCGGGGGGCCCTTAGTAAGCGAGCAGTACTTC. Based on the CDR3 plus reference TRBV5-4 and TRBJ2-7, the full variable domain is ETGVTQSPTHLIKTRGQQVTLRCSSQSGHNTVSWYQQALGQGPQFIFQYYREEENGRGNFPPRFSGLQFPNYSSELNVNALELDDSALYLCASSFWTSGGPLVSEQYFGPGTRLTVT.

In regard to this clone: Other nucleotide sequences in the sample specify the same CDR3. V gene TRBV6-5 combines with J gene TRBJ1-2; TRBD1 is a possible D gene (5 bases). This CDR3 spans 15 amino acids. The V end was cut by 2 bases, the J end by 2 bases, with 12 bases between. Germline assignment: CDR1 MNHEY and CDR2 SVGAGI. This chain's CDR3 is CASSYSRGANYGYTF. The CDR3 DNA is TGTGCCAGCAGTTACAGTAGGGGCGCAAACTATGGCTACACCTTC.

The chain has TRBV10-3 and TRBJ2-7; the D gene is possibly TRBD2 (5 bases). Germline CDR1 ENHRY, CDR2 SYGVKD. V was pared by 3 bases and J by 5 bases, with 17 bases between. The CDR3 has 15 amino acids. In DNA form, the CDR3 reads TGTGCCATCAGTGACCCAGGCCACGACGGGGACGAGCAGTACTTC. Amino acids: CAISDPGHDGDEQYF.

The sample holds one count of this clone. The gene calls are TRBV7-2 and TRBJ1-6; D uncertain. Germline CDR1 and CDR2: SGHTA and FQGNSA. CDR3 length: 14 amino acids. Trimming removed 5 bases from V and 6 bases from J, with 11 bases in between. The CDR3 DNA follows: TGTGCCAGCAGCCAGGCGAGTACTAATTCACCCCTCCACTTT. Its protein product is CASSQASTNSPLHF.

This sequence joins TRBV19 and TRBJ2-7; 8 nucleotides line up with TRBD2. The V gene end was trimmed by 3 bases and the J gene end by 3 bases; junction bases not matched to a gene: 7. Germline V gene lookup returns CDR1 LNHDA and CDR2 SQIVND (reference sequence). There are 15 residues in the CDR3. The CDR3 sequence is CASSIPRGGNYEQYF. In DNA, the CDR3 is TGTGCCAGTAGTATCCCTCGGGGGGGCAACTACGAGCAGTACTTC.

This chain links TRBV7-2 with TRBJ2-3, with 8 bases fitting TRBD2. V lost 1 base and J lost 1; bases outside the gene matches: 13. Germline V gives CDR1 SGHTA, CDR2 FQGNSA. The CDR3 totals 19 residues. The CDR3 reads CASSLGRSGGLPGTDTQYF. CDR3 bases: TGTGCCAGCAGCTTAGGCAGGAGCGGGGGACTACCGGGCACAGATACGCAGTATTTT.

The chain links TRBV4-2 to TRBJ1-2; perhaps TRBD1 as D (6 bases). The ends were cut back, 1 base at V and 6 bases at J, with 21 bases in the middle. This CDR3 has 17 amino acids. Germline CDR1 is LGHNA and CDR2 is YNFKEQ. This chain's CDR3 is CASSQGQYYRAENGYTF. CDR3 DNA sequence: TGTGCCAGCAGCCAAGGCCAGTACTACAGGGCGGAGAATGGCTACACCTTC.

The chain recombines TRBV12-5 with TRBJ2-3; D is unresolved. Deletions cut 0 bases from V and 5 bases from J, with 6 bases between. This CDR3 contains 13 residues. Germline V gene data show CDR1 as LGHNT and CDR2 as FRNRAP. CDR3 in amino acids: CASGLVRGDTQYF. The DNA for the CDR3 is TGTGCTAGTGGTTTGGTACGAGGAGATACGCAGTATTTT.

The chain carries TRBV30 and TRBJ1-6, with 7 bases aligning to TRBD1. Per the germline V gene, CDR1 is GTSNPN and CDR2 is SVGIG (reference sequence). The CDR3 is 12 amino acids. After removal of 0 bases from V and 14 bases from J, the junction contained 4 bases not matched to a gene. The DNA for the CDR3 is TGTGCCTGGAGTGTTACACAGGGGACCCTCCACTTT. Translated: CAWSVTQGTLHF.

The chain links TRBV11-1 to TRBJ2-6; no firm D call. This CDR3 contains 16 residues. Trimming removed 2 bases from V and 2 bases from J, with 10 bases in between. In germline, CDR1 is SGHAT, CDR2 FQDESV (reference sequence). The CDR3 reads CASSLSRQAGANVLTF. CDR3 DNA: TGTGCCAGCAGCTTATCAAGGCAGGCTGGGGCCAACGTCCTGACTTTC.

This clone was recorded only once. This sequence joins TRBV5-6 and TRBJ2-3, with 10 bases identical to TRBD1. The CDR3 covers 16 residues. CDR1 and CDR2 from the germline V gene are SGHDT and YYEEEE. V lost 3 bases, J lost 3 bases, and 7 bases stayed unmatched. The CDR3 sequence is CASSSPTGGPTDTQYF. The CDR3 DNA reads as TGTGCCAGCAGCTCGCCGACAGGGGGCCCTACAGATACGCAGTATTTT.

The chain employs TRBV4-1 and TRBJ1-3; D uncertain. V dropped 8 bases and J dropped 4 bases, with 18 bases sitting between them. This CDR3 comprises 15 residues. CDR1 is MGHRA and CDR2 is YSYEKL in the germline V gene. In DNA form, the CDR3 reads TGCGCCAGCGGGTGGGGAGTGGAGGTGGGAAACACCATATATTTT. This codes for CASGWGVEVGNTIYF.

The CDR3 spells CASRGFITGDTGELFF. The CDR3 DNA reads as TGTGCCAGCAGGGGTTTTATCACAGGGGACACCGGGGAGCTGTTTTTT. This chain links TRBV6-6 with TRBJ2-2; 7 nucleotides line up with TRBD1. This CDR3 has 16 amino acids. Per germline, CDR1 MNHNY and CDR2 SVGAGI (reference sequence). V shed 6 bases and J 3 bases; nucleotides not matched to a gene: 10.

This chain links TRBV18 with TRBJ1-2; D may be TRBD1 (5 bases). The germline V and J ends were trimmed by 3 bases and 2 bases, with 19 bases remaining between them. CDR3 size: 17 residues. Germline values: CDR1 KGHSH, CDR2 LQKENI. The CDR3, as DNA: TGTGCCAGCTCACCTCAACTTGGGACGGGAGGGAACTATGGCTACACCTTC. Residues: CASSPQLGTGGNYGYTF.

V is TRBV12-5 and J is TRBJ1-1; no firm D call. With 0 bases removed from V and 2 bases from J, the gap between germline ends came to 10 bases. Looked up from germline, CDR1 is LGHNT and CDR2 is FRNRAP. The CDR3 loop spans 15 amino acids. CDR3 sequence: CASGLVPELNTEAFF. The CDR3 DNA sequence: TGTGCTAGTGGTTTGGTACCTGAGCTTAACACTGAAGCTTTCTTT. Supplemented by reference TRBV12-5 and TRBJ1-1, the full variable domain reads DARVTQTPRHKVTEMGQEVTMRCQPILGHNTVFWYRQTMMQGLELLAYFRNRAPLDDSGMPKDRFSAEMPDATLATLKIQPSEPRDSAVYFCASGLVPELNTEAFFGQGTRLTVV.

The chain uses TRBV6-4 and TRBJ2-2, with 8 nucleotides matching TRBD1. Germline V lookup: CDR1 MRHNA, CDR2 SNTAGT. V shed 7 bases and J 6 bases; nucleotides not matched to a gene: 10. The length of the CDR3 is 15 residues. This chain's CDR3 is CASKHSGGNAGELFF. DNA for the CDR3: TGTGCCAGCAAGCACTCAGGGGGCAACGCCGGGGAGCTGTTTTTT.

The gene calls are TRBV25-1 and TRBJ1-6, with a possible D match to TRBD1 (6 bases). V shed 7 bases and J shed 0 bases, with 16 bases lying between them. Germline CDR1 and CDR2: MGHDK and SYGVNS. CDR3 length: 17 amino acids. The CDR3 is CASKGGPGSSYNSPLHF. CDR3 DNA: TGTGCCAGCAAGGGGGGGCCGGGAAGCTCCTATAATTCACCCCTCCACTTT.

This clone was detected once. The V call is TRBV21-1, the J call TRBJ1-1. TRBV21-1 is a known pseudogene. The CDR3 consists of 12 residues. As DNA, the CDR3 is TGTGCCAGCAGCAAATACGGGGAGGAAGCTTTCTTT. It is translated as CASSKYGEEAFF.

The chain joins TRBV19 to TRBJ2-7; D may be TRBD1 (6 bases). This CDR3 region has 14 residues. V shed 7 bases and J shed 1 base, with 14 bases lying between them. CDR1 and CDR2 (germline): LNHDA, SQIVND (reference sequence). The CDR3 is CASTNSGDSYEQYF. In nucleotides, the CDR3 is TGTGCCAGTACAAATTCAGGGGATTCCTACGAGCAGTACTTC.

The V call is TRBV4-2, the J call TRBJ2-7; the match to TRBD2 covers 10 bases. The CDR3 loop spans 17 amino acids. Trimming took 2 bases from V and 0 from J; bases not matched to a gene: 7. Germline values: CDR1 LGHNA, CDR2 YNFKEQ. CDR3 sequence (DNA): TGTGCCAGCAGCCAACAAGCTAGCGGGGGCCCCTCCTACGAGCAGTACTTC. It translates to CASSQQASGGPSYEQYF.

The CDR3 DNA reads as TGTGCCAGCAGCCGACAGGACTCGAACACTGAAGCTTTCTTT. Translation gives CASSRQDSNTEAFF. The J gene is TRBJ1-1, the V gene TRBV2, with D possibly being TRBD1 (6 bases). With 6 bases removed from V and 1 base from J, the gap between germline ends came to 12 bases. The CDR3 runs to 14 residues. Germline CDR1 SNHLY, CDR2 FYNNEI.

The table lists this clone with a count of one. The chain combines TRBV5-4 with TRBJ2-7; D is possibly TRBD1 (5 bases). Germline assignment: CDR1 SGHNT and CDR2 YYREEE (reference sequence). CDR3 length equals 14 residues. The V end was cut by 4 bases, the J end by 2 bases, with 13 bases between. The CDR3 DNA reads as TGTGCCAGCAGCCTGGAACAGGTAACCTACGAGCAGTACTTC. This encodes CASSLEQVTYEQYF.

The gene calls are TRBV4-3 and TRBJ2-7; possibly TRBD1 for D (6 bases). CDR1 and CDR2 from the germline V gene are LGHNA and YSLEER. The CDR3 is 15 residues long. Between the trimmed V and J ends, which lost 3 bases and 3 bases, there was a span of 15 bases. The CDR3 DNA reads TGCGCCAGCAGCCAGCATATGGACAGCTACTACGAGCAGTACTTC. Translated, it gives CASSQHMDSYYEQYF.

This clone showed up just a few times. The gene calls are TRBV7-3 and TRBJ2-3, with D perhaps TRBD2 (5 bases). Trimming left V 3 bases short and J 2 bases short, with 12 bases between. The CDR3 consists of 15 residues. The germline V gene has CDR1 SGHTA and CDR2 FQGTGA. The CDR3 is CASSFSAPPTDTQYF. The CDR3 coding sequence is TGTGCCAGCAGCTTTAGCGCCCCCCCCACAGATACGCAGTATTTT.

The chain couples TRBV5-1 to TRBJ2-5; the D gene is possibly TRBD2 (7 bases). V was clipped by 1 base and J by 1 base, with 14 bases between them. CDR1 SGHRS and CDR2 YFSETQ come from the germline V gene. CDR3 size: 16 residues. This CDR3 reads CASSLLTRGPQETQYF. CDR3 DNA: TGCGCCAGCAGCTTGTTGACGCGGGGGCCCCAAGAGACCCAGTACTTC.

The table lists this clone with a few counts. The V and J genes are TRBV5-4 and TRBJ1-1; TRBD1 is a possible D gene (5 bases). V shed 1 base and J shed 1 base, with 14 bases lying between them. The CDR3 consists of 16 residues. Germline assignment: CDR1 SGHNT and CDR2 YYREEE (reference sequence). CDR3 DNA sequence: TGTGCCAGCAGCTTGCATGGCAGGGTGGGGAACACTGAAGCTTTCTTT. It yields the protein CASSLHGRVGNTEAFF.

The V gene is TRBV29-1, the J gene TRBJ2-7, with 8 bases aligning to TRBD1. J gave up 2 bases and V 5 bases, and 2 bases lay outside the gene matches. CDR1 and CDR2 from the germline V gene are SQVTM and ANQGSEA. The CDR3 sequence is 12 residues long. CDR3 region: CSVTGQAYEQYF. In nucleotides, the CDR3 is TGCAGCGTTACGGGACAGGCCTACGAGCAGTACTTC.

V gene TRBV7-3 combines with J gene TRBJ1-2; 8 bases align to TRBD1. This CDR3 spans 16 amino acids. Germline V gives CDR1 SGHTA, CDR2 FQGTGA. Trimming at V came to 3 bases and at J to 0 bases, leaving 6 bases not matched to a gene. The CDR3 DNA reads TGTGCCAGCAGCTTCTCAGGGGGCCCAGCTAACTATGGCTACACCTTC. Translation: CASSFSGGPANYGYTF.

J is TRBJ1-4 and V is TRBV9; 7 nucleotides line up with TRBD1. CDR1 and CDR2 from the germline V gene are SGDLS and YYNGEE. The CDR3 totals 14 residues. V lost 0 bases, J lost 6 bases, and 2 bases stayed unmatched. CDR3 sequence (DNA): TGTGCCAGCAGCGTAGGGACAGGACATGAAAAACTGTTTTTT. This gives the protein CASSVGTGHEKLFF.

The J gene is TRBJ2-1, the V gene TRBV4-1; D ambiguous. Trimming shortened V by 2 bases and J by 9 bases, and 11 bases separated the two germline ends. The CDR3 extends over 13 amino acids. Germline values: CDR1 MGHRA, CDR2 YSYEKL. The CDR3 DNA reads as TGCGCCAGCAGCCAATCGGTGTCTGTTGAGCAGTTCTTC. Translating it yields CASSQSVSVEQFF.

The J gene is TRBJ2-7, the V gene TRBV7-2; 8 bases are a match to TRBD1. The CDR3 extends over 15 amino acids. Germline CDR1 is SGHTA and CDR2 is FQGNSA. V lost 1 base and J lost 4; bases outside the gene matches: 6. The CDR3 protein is CASSLGGQDVYEQYF. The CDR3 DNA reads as TGTGCCAGCAGCTTAGGGGGACAGGATGTTTACGAGCAGTACTTC.

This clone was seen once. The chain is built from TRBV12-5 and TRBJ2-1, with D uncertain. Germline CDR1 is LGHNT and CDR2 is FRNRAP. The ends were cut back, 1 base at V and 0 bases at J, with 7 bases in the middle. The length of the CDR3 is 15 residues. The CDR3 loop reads CASGLAASSYNEQFF. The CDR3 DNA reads TGTGCTAGTGGTTTGGCAGCGAGCTCCTACAATGAGCAGTTCTTC.